This TCR beta chain was obtained from a study of T cell clonality in common variable immunodeficiency. Study results and limitations: CVID subjects had higher TCRbeta clonality than healthy controls, most marked in about a third.

V was shortened by 6 bases and J by 5 bases, with 19 bases between the two germline ends. CDR1 and CDR2 from the germline V gene are SGHAT and FQDESV (reference sequence). The CDR3 is 15 residues long. Most patients and controls had Caucasian heritage. This clone was seen more than once but under ten times. Its specificity is not known. The sequenced fragment ends 3 residues before the CDR3 boundary, so the rest is inferred from the germline J gene. Assay: immunoSEQ multiplex PCR; the TCRdb copy retains only in-frame clones and omits some. There are roughly 34,000 clones in the sample, none observed a single time.

What was sequenced was peripheral blood mononuclear cells. This clonotype originated in a person aged 18 to 75 in good health. The V and J genes are TRBV11-1 and TRBJ2-5; tentative D call: TRBD2 (5 bases). CDR3 DNA, as far as it was read: TGTGCCAGCAGTCCCGACACTATCGGACTGGAGACC. Its translation is CASSPDTIGLET. The whole CDR3 region reads CASSPDTIGLETQYF.